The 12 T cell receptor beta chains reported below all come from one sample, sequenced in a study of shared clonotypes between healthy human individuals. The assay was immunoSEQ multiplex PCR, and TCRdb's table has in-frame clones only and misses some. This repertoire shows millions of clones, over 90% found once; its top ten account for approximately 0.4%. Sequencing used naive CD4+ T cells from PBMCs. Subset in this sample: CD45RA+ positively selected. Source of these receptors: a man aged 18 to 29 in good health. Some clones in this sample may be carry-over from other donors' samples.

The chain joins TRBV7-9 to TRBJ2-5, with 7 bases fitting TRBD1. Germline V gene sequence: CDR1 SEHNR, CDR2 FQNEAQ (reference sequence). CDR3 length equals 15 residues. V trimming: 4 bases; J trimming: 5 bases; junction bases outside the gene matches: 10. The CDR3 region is CASSSRDSRRETQYF. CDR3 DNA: TGTGCCAGCAGCTCCCGGGACAGCCGAAGGGAGACCCAGTACTTC.

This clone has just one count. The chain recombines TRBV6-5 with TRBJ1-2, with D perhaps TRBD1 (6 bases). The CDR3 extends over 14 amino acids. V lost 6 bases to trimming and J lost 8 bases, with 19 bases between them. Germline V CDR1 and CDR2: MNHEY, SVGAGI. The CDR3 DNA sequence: TGTGCCAGCAGCAGGGGACTGCCGGCCTTCGGCTACACCTTC. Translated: CASSRGLPAFGYTF.

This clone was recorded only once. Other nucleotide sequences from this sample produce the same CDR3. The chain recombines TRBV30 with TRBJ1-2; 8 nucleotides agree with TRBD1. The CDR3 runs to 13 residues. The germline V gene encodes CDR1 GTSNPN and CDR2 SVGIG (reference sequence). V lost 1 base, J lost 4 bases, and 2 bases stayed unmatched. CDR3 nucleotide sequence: TGTGCCTGGAGTGCCGACAGGGGCTATGGCTACACCTTC. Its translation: CAWSADRGYGYTF.

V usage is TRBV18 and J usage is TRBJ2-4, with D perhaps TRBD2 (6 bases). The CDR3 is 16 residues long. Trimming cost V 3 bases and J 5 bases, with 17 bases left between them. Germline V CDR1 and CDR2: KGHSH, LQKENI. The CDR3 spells CASSPTGGPGENIQYF. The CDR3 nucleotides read TGTGCCAGCTCACCTACCGGGGGTCCCGGGGAAAACATTCAGTACTTC.

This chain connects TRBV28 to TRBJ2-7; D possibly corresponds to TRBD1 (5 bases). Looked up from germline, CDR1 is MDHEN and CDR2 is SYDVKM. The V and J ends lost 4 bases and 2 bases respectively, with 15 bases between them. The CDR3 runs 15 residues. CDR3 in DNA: TGTGCCAGCAGTTCCGTTCTAGACAGAGCCTACGAGCAGTACTTC. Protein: CASSSVLDRAYEQYF.

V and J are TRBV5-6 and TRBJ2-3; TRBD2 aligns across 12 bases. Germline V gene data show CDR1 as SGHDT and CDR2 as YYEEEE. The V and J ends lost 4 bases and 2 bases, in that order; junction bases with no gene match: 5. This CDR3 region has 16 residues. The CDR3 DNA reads TGTGCCAGCAGCCTACTAGCGGGAGGCAACACAGATACGCAGTATTTT. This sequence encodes CASSLLAGGNTDTQYF.

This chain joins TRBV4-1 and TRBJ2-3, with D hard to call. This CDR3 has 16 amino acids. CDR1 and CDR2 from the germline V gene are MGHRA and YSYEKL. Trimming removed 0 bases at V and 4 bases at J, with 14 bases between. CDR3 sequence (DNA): TGCGCCAGCAGCCAAGATAATCCAGCCGGATCAGATACGCAGTATTTT. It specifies CASSQDNPAGSDTQYF.

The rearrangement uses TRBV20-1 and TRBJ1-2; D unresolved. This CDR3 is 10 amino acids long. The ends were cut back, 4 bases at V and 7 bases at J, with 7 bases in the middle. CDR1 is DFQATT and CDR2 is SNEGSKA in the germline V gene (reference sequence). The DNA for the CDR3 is TGCAGTGCTAAGTCTCCTGGCTACACCTTC. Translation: CSAKSPGYTF.

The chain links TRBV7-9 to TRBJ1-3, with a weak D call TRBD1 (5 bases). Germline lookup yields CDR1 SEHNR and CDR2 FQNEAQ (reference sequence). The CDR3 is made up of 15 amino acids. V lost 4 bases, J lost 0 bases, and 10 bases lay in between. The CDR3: CASSSQQDSGNTIYF. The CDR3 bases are TGTGCCAGCAGCTCCCAACAGGACTCTGGAAACACCATATATTTT.

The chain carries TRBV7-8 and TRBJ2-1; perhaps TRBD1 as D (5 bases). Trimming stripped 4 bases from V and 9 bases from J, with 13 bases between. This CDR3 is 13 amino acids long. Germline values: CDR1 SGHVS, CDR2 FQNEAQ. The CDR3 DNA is TGTGCCAGCAGCTCACAACAGGTTGGTGAGCAGTTCTTC. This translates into CASSSQQVGEQFF. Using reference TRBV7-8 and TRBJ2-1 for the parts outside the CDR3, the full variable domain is GAGVSQSPRYKVAKRGQDVALRCDPISGHVSLFWYQQALGQGPEFLTYFQNEAQLDKSGLPSDRFFAERPEGSVSTLKIQRTQQEDSAVYLCASSSQQVGEQFFGPGTRLTVL.

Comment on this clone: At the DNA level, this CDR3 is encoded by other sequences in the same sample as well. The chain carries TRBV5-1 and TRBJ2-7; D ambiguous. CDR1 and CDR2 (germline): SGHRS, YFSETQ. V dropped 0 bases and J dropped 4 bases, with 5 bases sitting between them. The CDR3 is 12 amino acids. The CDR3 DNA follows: TGCGCCAGCAGCTTGGATGCTTACGAGCAGTACTTC. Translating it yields CASSLDAYEQYF.

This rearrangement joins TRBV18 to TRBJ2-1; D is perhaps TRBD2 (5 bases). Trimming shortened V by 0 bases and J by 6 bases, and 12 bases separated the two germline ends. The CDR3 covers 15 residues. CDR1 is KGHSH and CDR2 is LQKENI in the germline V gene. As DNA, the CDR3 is TGTGCCAGCTCACCACCGAGGGCGACGGGCAATGAGCAGTTCTTC. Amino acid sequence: CASSPPRATGNEQFF.